This T cell receptor (beta chain) was found in a study of T cell responses to AZD1222 COVID-19 vaccine. Study context: Analysis merged second doses at about 4 or about 12 weeks.

General observations from the study: Close to half of all spike-specific TCRs reportedly target regions of the variants that are unmutated. Only five or six AZD1222 recipients were seropositive at baseline. Repertoire samples came only from after the peak T cell response.

Trimming took 6 bases from V and 5 from J, leaving 11 bases between them. Germline V gene data show CDR1 as KGHSH and CDR2 as LQKENI. This CDR3 is 13 amino acids long. TCRdb's table, derived via immunoSEQ multiplex PCR, lists solely in-frame clones and lacks some. This sample carries 200,000 to 300,000 clones, 85% to 95% of them seen once, and the ten largest clones take about 0.5%. In the case of this clone: As yet, its antigen is unknown.

The sequencing here drew on peripheral blood, taken on day 0 of AZD1222 vaccination. This clonotype was obtained from an adult in good health. The rearrangement uses TRBV18 and TRBJ1-5, with a weak D call TRBD1 (6 bases). For the CDR3, the DNA is TGTGCCAGCTCGCAGGACAGAGATCAGCCCCAGCATTTT. Protein: CASSQDRDQPQHF.